This T cell receptor (beta chain) appears in the sequencing data of a study of blood T cell repertoires in COVID-19. Germline V gives CDR1 LNHDA, CDR2 SQIVND (reference sequence). V gave up 5 bases and J gave up 6 bases; unmatched junction bases: 9. The CDR3 length is 15 residues. In the study's own analysis: Nucleated cell counts were estimated from reference gene primer amplification. Measured with immunoSEQ multiplex PCR; TCRdb has only the in-frame clones, and not every one. D and trimming were read from the DNA, whereas the V and J calls and clone size are those reported in that table. The repertoire holds around 84,000 clones, 80% seen once, with more than 10% in the top ten.

The receptor's source is a woman aged 40 to 50 with active or convalescent COVID-19. The chain combines TRBV19 with TRBJ1-5, with 8 bases lining up with TRBD1. The material sequenced was peripheral blood. CDR3 DNA sequence: TGTGCCAGTAGTTCGACGCGACAGGGGTCTCAGCCCCAGCATTTT. This gives the protein CASSSTRQGSQPQHF.